Included here is one TCR beta chain sequence, with context. Its antigen is not identified. Germline CDR1 reads SGHRS; CDR2 reads YFSETQ. This CDR3 comprises 13 residues. Between the trimmed V and J ends, which lost 0 bases and 7 bases, there was a span of 11 bases. The data derive from a study of shared clonotypes between healthy human individuals. Study-wide results and caveats: Tissues were not sampled, only blood, and their repertoires likely differ.

Participating donors were healthy, HIV-negative adults free of recent acute infections or vaccinations. Splitting of each subset's genomic DNA was done evenly across several immunoSEQ plates. Method: immunoSEQ multiplex PCR; TCRdb's copy keeps in-frame clones and lacks some. Of approximately 1.5 million clones listed, approximately 98.5% are singletons. This receptor was obtained from a young man in good health. The chain links TRBV5-1 to TRBJ2-7; D gene ambiguous. Material for sequencing was naive CD4+ T cells sorted from blood. Documented subset: CD45RA+ positively selected. In nucleotides, the CDR3 is TGCGCCAGCAGCTTGGGTAGTCAGCAAGAGCAGTACTTC. Protein product: CASSLGSQQEQYF.